These 22 T cell receptor beta chains originate from one sample sequenced in a study of identical twins (dated by TCRdb to the mid-2010s). The library was generated by 5' RACE. Data came from an Illumina HiSeq 2000. The public reads were reanalyzed by TCRdb: fastp trimming at Q25, MiXCR alignment, in-frame beta chains only. Rows matching on CDR3 protein sequence are summarized as one entry with the most common DNA and genes. The sample contains about 1.7 million distinct CDR3 sequences, less than 35% of them found a single time. More than 0.25% of the sample belongs to the ten largest clones. Sequences were obtained from cord blood. The receptor source for this set is a newborn girl in good health.

Comments on this clonotype: Its ends do not fully match the called genes, so a read error is possible. This chain connects TRBV28 to TRBJ2-7; D not certain. Germline V gene lookup returns CDR1 MDHEN and CDR2 SYDVKM. The CDR3 is made up of 11 amino acids. CDR3 nucleotides: TGTGCCAACAGTTTTGTCGACGAGCAGTACTTC. As protein: CANSFVDEQYF.

A few counts support this clonotype. The CDR3 DNA reads as TGTGCCAGCAGTTTTTTAAGTAAGTCCCACAATCAGCCCCAGCATTTT. It translates to CASSFLSKSHNQPQHF. The chain has TRBV27 and TRBJ1-5; D is undetermined. The CDR3 contains 16 residues. Germline loops: CDR1 MNHEY, CDR2 SMNVEV (reference sequence). Between the trimmed V and J ends, which lost 3 bases and 3 bases, there was a span of 15 bases.

J is TRBJ2-1 and V is TRBV18; a possible D gene is TRBD1 (5 bases). CDR3 size: 16 residues. Germline V CDR1 and CDR2: KGHSH, LQKENI. The V end lost 3 bases, the J end lost 8 bases, and 20 bases lay between the germline ends. The CDR3 DNA sequence: TGTGCCAGCTCACCCGGGCTAGGACAACTTTGGGATGAGCAGTTCTTC. Its translation: CASSPGLGQLWDEQFF.

The J gene is TRBJ2-7, the V gene TRBV29-1; D is uncertain. The CDR3 runs 15 residues. Germline CDR1 is SQVTM and CDR2 is ANQGSEA. Trimming removed 0 bases from V and 2 bases from J, with 14 bases in between. CDR3 sequence (DNA): TGCAGCGTTGAAGATCGGACCAGGCGCCCCTACGAGCAGTACTTC. This encodes CSVEDRTRRPYEQYF.

The chain uses TRBV4-1 and TRBJ2-5, with D tentatively TRBD1 or TRBD2 (6 bases each). The CDR3 length is 15 residues. The germline V gene has CDR1 MGHRA and CDR2 YSYEKL. Trimming cost V 1 base and J 3 bases, with 12 bases left between them. The DNA for the CDR3 is TGCGCCAGCAGCCAAGGACCGCGGGACAAAGAGACCCAGTACTTC. It translates to CASSQGPRDKETQYF.

The chain carries TRBV2 and TRBJ2-2; the D is unclear. Between the trimmed V and J ends, which lost 7 bases and 1 base, there was a span of 13 bases. The CDR3 covers 15 residues. Germline V CDR1 and CDR2: SNHLY, FYNNEI. The CDR3 bases are TGTGCCAGCACCTTCGGGCTGATGAACACCGGGGAGCTGTTTTTT. This encodes CASTFGLMNTGELFF.

V is TRBV12-3 or TRBV12-4 and J is TRBJ1-2, with D perhaps TRBD1 (5 bases). This CDR3 spans 14 amino acids. Trimming took off 2 bases at V and 6 bases at J, with 13 bases between the two ends. The CDR3 DNA sequence: TGTGCCAGCAGTTTAAGACAGCTACCCGATGGCTACACCTTC. Translation: CASSLRQLPDGYTF.

The rearrangement uses TRBV3-1 and TRBJ2-3; D tentatively reads TRBD1 or TRBD2 (6 bases each). This CDR3 has 12 amino acids. Germline-derived CDR1 and CDR2 are LGHDT and YNNKEL (reference sequence). V lost 4 bases and J lost 8, with 10 bases in between. In nucleotides, the CDR3 is TGTGCCAGCAGCCCGGAGGGGGGTACGCAGTATTTT. Translation gives CASSPEGGTQYF.

The rearrangement joins TRBV2 to TRBJ2-6, with D perhaps matching TRBD2 (6 bases). This CDR3 is built from 18 residues. V was shortened by 5 bases and J by 0 bases, with 17 bases between the two germline ends. The V gene's germline CDR1 is SNHLY and CDR2 FYNNEI. CDR3 loop: CASSLIAVADSGANVLTF. The CDR3 region has the DNA TGTGCCAGCAGTCTGATTGCGGTAGCGGACTCTGGGGCCAACGTCCTGACTTTC.

This clonotype came up a few times. The chain has TRBV27 and TRBJ1-2; 11 positions agree with TRBD1. Unmatched junction bases numbered 5, after V lost 2 bases and J lost 6 bases. The CDR3 is made up of 15 amino acids. CDR1 is MNHEY, CDR2 SMNVEV, per germline (reference sequence). CDR3 nucleotides: TGTGCCAGCAGTTTACTGGGACAGGGGGGGCATGGCTACACCTTC. It specifies CASSLLGQGGHGYTF.

The V call is TRBV5-6, the J call TRBJ2-1; 12 nucleotides match TRBD2. Germline V gene sequence: CDR1 SGHDT, CDR2 YYEEEE. The CDR3 has 19 residues. Losses at the gene ends were 0 bases for V and 4 bases for J; bases not matched to a gene: 11. The CDR3 DNA follows: TGTGCCAGCAGCTTGGGGACACCAAGGACTAGCGGGAAATACAATGAGCAGTTCTTC. It codes for CASSLGTPRTSGKYNEQFF.

In its sample, this clonotype was seen a few times. The rearrangement links TRBV20-1 to TRBJ1-1, with D maybe TRBD1 (6 bases). This CDR3 region has 13 residues. Deletions cut 7 bases from V and 1 base from J, with 13 bases between. Germline CDR1 reads DFQATT; CDR2 reads SNEGSKA (reference sequence). CDR3 sequence reads: CSVSEGGNTEAFF. The CDR3 DNA sequence: TGCAGTGTATCGGAAGGGGGGAACACTGAAGCTTTCTTT.

This clonotype has just a few counts. This chain uses TRBV7-9 with TRBJ2-7, with D maybe TRBD1 (5 bases). In germline, CDR1 is SEHNR, CDR2 FQNEAQ (reference sequence). The CDR3 is 12 residues long. Trimming removed 4 bases from V and 3 bases from J, with 7 bases in between. The CDR3 is CASSSDNYEQYF. CDR3 DNA: TGTGCCAGCAGCTCGGACAACTACGAGCAGTACTTC.

This clonotype was detected only a few times. The chain is built from TRBV7-2 and TRBJ2-1, with no clear D. This CDR3 spans 16 amino acids. CDR1 and CDR2 (germline): SGHTA, FQGNSA. V lost 1 base, J lost 0 bases, and 10 bases lay in between. CDR3 bases: TGTGCCAGCAGCTTAGTTGACACCTACTCCTACAATGAGCAGTTCTTC. Protein: CASSLVDTYSYNEQFF.

This clonotype was observed many times. The rearrangement uses TRBV29-1 and TRBJ2-6; D is undetermined. Per germline, CDR1 SQVTM and CDR2 ANQGSEA. This CDR3 contains 11 residues. The V end was cut by 8 bases, the J end by 9 bases, with 11 bases between. For the CDR3, the DNA is TGCAGCTTCAGGACCCGCAACGTCCTGACTTTC. Translation: CSFRTRNVLTF.

Remarks on this clonotype: One end of the junction fails to match germline, which may point to a read error. V gene TRBV24-1 combines with J gene TRBJ2-1, with TRBD2 identical over 10 bases. The CDR3 sequence is 18 residues long. Germline lookup yields CDR1 KGHDR and CDR2 SFDVKD. CDR3 sequence: CATGDNRLAGDFYNEQFF. The CDR3 nucleotides are TGTGCCACCGGTGATAATCGTCTAGCGGGAGATTTCTACAATGAGCAGTTCTTC.

The rearrangement joins TRBV25-1 to TRBJ2-1, with D possibly matching TRBD1 (6 bases). Trimming shortened V by 1 base and J by 4 bases, and 11 bases separated the two germline ends. Germline V gene lookup returns CDR1 MGHDK and CDR2 SYGVNS. This CDR3 has 15 residues. CDR3 sequence reads: CASSESRQVYNEQFF. CDR3 in DNA: TGTGCCAGCAGTGAATCAAGACAGGTTTACAATGAGCAGTTCTTC. The full variable domain, with the rest looked up from reference TRBV25-1 and TRBJ2-1, is EADIYQTPRYLVIGTGKKITLECSQTMGHDKMYWYQQDPGMELHLIHYSYGVNSTEKGDLSSESTVSRIRTEHFPLTLESARPSHTSQYLCASSESRQVYNEQFFGPGTRLTVL.

The rearrangement uses TRBV14 and TRBJ1-1; TRBD1 matches at 10 bases. The CDR3 spans 17 residues. Germline V lookup: CDR1 SGHDN, CDR2 FVKESK. V shed 1 base, J shed 1 base, and the junction held 6 bases outside the gene matches. The chain's CDR3 is CASSQGTGGMWNTEAFF. The CDR3 bases are TGTGCCAGCAGCCAAGGGACAGGGGGGATGTGGAACACTGAAGCTTTCTTT.

CDR3 amino acids: CASSLGPLVEQFF. The CDR3 DNA follows: TGTGCCAGCAGTTTGGGGCCATTGGTTGAGCAGTTCTTC. The V and J genes are TRBV12-3 or TRBV12-4 and TRBJ2-1; a possible D gene is TRBD1 (5 bases). The CDR3 has 13 residues. V shed 3 bases and J shed 9 bases, with 12 bases lying between them.

The V gene is TRBV29-1, the J gene TRBJ1-1; 9 positions match TRBD1. This CDR3 has 12 amino acids. Per germline, CDR1 SQVTM and CDR2 ANQGSEA. Trimming removed 6 bases from V and 5 bases from J; junction bases left unmatched: 4. CDR3: CSVVQGATEAFF. DNA for the CDR3: TGCAGCGTCGTACAGGGGGCTACTGAAGCTTTCTTT.

This clonotype was recorded a few times. J is TRBJ2-7 and V is TRBV12-3 or TRBV12-4, with D perhaps matching TRBD1 (6 bases). With 2 bases removed from V and 6 bases from J, the gap between germline ends came to 14 bases. The CDR3 loop spans 14 amino acids. The CDR3 DNA follows: TGTGCCAGCAGTTTAAGGGGGACCAATTCCGAGCAGTACTTC. Residues: CASSLRGTNSEQYF.

This clonotype was counted many times. This chain uses TRBV10-3 with TRBJ2-3; 7 bases map to TRBD1. CDR3 length: 15 residues. The junction had 5 bases not matched to a gene; V was cut back by 3 bases and J by 2 bases. Germline CDR1 reads ENHRY; CDR2 reads SYGVKD. CDR3 residues: CAISEGGAYTDTQYF. DNA for the CDR3: TGTGCCATCAGTGAAGGGGGCGCGTACACAGATACGCAGTATTTT.